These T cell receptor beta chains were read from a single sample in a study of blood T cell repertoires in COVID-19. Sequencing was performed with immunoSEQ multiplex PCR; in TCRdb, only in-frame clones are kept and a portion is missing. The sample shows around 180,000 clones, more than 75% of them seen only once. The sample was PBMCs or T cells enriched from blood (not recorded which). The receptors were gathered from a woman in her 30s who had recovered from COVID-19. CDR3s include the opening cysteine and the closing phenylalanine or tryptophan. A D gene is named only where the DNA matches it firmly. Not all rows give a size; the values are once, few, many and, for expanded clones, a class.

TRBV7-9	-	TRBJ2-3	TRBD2	TGTGCCAGCAGACCTGTAGCGGGAGGATCAGATACGCAGTATTTT	CASRPVAGGSDTQYF
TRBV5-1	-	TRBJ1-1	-	TGCGCCAGCAGCTTACCGGGTCAGAACACTGAAGCTTTCTTT	CASSLPGQNTEAFF
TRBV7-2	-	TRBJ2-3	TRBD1	TGTGCCAGCAGCCAGCAGACAGGGCCAGATACGCAGTATTTT	CASSQQTGPDTQYF
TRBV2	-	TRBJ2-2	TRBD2	TGTGCCAGCAGTCGAGGACTAGCGGATAACGCGAACACCGGGGAGCTGTTTTTT	CASSRGLADNANTGELFF
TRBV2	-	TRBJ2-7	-	TGTGCCAGCAAACCTTACCTAGCCGGCGAGCAGTACTTC	CASKPYLAGEQYF
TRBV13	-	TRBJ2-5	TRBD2	TGTGCCAGCAGCTTAACGTGGGCTAGCGGTGAGGCCGCAGAAGAGACCCAGTACTTC	CASSLTWASGEAAEETQYF
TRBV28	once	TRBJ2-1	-	TGTGCCAGCAGTTTACTGTTAGGGAGAACCTCCTACAATGAGCAGTTCTTC	CASSLLLGRTSYNEQFF
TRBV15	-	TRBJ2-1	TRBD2	TGTGCCACCAGCAGAGAGGCGGGAGGGCCGTATGAGCAGTTCTTC	CATSREAGGPYEQFF
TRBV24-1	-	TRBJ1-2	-	TGTGCCACCTCTGAAGACTGGCGCTATGGCTACACCTTC	CATSEDWRYGYTF
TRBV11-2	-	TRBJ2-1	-	TGTGCCAGCAGCTTTGTCCGAGTGTCCTCCTACAATGAGCAGTTCTTC	CASSFVRVSSYNEQFF
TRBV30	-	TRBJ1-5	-	TGTGCCTGGAGCCAGGGCAATCAGCCCCAGCATTTT	CAWSQGNQPQHF
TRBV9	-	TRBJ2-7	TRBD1	TGTGCCAGCAGCGTAGGTGTTAGGGGTGTTGGGGCGGACAGGCGAGGATATTCCTACGAGCAGTACTTC	CASSVGVRGVGADRRGYSYEQYF
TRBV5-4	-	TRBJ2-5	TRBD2	TGTGCCAGCAGCTTGCCTAGCGGGAGCCAAGAGACCCAGTACTTC	CASSLPSGSQETQYF
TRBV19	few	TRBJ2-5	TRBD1	TGTGCCAGTAGTACGCGCCGGGACAGCCAAGAGACCCAGTACTTC	CASSTRRDSQETQYF
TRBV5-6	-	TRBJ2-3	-	TGTGCCAGCAGCTTAGCGGTAGAGGGCTTTGATACGCAGTATTTT	CASSLAVEGFDTQYF
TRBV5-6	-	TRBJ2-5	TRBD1	TGTGCCAGCAGCCACCGGACAGGGAGATTCCAAGAGACCCAGTACTTC	CASSHRTGRFQETQYF
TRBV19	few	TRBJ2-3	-	TGTGCCAGTACCCCCCAGGTAGCGGCAGGAGATACGCAGTATTTT	CASTPQVAAGDTQYF
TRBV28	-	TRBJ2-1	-	TGTGCCAGCATCCATACCATAGAATTAGACAATGAGCAGTTCTTC	CASIHTIELDNEQFF
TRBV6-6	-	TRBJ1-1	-	TGTGCCAGCAGATTCAGGGGCGAGGGAACTGAAGCTTTCTTT	CASRFRGEGTEAFF
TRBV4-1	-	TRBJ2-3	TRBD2	TGCGCCAGCAGCCAAGAAGGACTAGCGGGAATGGGGCCGGAAGATACGCAGTATTTT	CASSQEGLAGMGPEDTQYF